This is a list of T cell receptor beta chains from one sample in a study of blood T cell repertoires in COVID-19. Sequencing used immunoSEQ multiplex PCR; TCRdb keeps in-frame clones, though not all of them. The sample includes 45,000 to 55,000 clones, over 80% of them seen just once. The sample taken for sequencing was peripheral blood. Receptors were obtained from a human donor in a cohort sampled during active COVID-19. CDR3s include the opening cysteine and the closing phenylalanine or tryptophan. The order of the fields is D gene, J gene, V gene, CDR3 protein. A D gene is named only where the DNA matches it firmly.

D: NA
J: TRBJ2-3
V: TRBV7-3
CDR3: CASSLKGRGAFTDTQYF

D: NA
J: TRBJ1-6
V: TRBV5-5
CDR3: CASSLRGDNSPLHF

D: TRBD1
J: TRBJ2-2
V: TRBV5-1
CDR3: CASRAGTENTGELFF

D: NA
J: TRBJ2-5
V: TRBV6-6
CDR3: CASNTGMGGQETQYF

D: NA
J: TRBJ2-2
V: TRBV29-1
CDR3: CSVTSPSAANTGELFF

D: NA
J: TRBJ2-7
V: TRBV6-1
CDR3: CASSDRGSPRGYEQYF

D: NA
J: TRBJ2-3
V: TRBV9
CDR3: CASSPPGGTDTQYF

D: TRBD1
J: TRBJ2-7
V: TRBV9
CDR3: CASSAGTGTYEQYF

D: NA
J: TRBJ2-3
V: TRBV6-2/TRBV6-3
CDR3: CASSYSLDTDTQYF

D: TRBD1
J: TRBJ1-6
V: TRBV18
CDR3: CASSPREGANSPLHF

D: TRBD1
J: TRBJ1-2
V: TRBV6-1
CDR3: CASSEVIPGQSYGYTF

D: NA
J: TRBJ2-7
V: TRBV19
CDR3: CASSIGTGNYEQYF

D: TRBD2
J: TRBJ2-2
V: TRBV9
CDR3: CASSVDPGPRAGGSTGELFF

D: TRBD1
J: TRBJ2-1
V: TRBV10-3
CDR3: CAISDITGVDNEQFF

D: TRBD1
J: TRBJ1-1
V: TRBV7-9
CDR3: CASSLQGANTEAFF

D: TRBD2
J: TRBJ2-5
V: TRBV24-1
CDR3: CATGRWEGETQYF

D: NA
J: TRBJ2-1
V: TRBV10-3
CDR3: CAITEETYNEQFF

D: NA
J: TRBJ2-7
V: TRBV18
CDR3: CASSPAPGDTYEQYF

D: NA
J: TRBJ2-2
V: TRBV5-1
CDR3: CASSLVMRTISQLGELFF

D: NA
J: TRBJ2-2
V: TRBV7-8
CDR3: CASSLAAGVTGELFF

D: TRBD2
J: TRBJ2-1
V: TRBV2
CDR3: CASGTGTSPYNEQFF

D: TRBD1
J: TRBJ2-5
V: TRBV10-3
CDR3: CAIATGGGETQYF

D: NA
J: TRBJ1-1
V: TRBV6-5
CDR3: CASSKPRGNTEAFF

D: TRBD1
J: TRBJ2-1
V: TRBV3-1/TRBV3-2
CDR3: CASSQDEGTGNHNEQFF

D: TRBD2
J: TRBJ2-3
V: TRBV27
CDR3: CASRLAGTRGTDTQYF

D: NA
J: TRBJ1-1
V: TRBV7-2
CDR3: CASSLDPGGEAFF

D: NA
J: TRBJ1-5
V: TRBV19
CDR3: CASTLGAGQPQHF

D: NA
J: TRBJ2-7
V: TRBV10-1
CDR3: CASSDSGEQYF

D: NA
J: TRBJ1-6
V: TRBV7-9
CDR3: CASSPFLVKGSPLHF

D: TRBD1
J: TRBJ1-2
V: TRBV6-7
CDR3: CASSLRDRGNYGYTF

D: NA
J: TRBJ1-4
V: TRBV3-1/TRBV3-2
CDR3: CASSQGGRADEKLFF

D: NA
J: TRBJ2-1
V: TRBV12-3/TRBV12-4
CDR3: CASSSPRGEQFF

D: NA
J: TRBJ2-7
V: TRBV7-2
CDR3: CASSLARRDYEQYF

D: NA
J: TRBJ2-3
V: TRBV2
CDR3: CASTHRVQSTDTQYF

D: TRBD2
J: TRBJ2-2
V: TRBV19
CDR3: CASRPREGSGELFF

D: TRBD2
J: TRBJ2-7
V: TRBV5-1
CDR3: CASSGRPTSGLLLYF

D: TRBD2
J: TRBJ2-7
V: TRBV7-2
CDR3: CASSPSGLAGASSHEQYF

D: NA
J: TRBJ2-1
V: TRBV27
CDR3: CASTSGVNEQFF

D: NA
J: TRBJ1-1
V: TRBV18
CDR3: CASSPPARGGTEAFF

D: TRBD1
J: TRBJ1-2
V: TRBV7-2
CDR3: CASSRDRDYGYTF

D: NA
J: TRBJ1-5
V: TRBV15
CDR3: CATSRDFGGQPQHF

D: NA
J: TRBJ1-1
V: TRBV7-2
CDR3: CASSLRQVSEAFF

D: NA
J: TRBJ2-5
V: TRBV2
CDR3: CASSDERQETQYF

D: TRBD2
J: TRBJ2-2
V: TRBV7-8
CDR3: CASSFSAGDTGELFF

D: NA
J: TRBJ1-5
V: TRBV18
CDR3: CASSPSGSYQPQHF